This T cell receptor beta chain came from a study of identical twins. Overall study results and limits: Models underestimated how often monozygotic twins shared out-of-frame TCR alpha. Out-of-frame beta sequences exhibited a weaker degree of excess twin sharing.

The germline CDR1 and CDR2 sequences are SGHRS and YFSETQ. Trimming cost V 0 bases and J 7 bases, with 10 bases left between them. The CDR3 is 13 residues long. Of note for this clonotype: No antigen is known for it.

TCRdb re-analysed the 5' RACE reads in MiXCR, keeping a single row per CDR3 protein. This sample has 700,000 or so distinct CDR3 sequences, with more than 6.5% found just once. These data were also reused for a study on yellow fever vaccine responses in identical twins.

The chain carries TRBV5-1 and TRBJ1-1, with D possibly matching TRBD1 (6 bases). Sequencing was done on a sample of PBMCs. The clonotype originates from a young woman in good health. CDR3 DNA: TGCGCCAGCAGCTTGGTCGGGACAATTGAAGCTTTCTTT. Protein sequence: CASSLVGTIEAFF. The whole variable domain, remainder taken from reference TRBV5-1 and TRBJ1-1, is KAGVTQTPRYLIKTRGQQVTLSCSPISGHRSVSWYQQTPGQGLQFLFEYFSETQRNKGNFPGRFSGRQFSNSRSEMNVSTLELGDSALYLCASSLVGTIEAFFGQGTRLTVV.